This entry lists 12 T cell receptor beta chains sequenced from one sample in a study of cytotoxic CD8 clonotypes in ibrutinib-treated CLL. Assay: immunoSEQ multiplex PCR; the TCRdb copy retains only in-frame clones and omits some. The sample holds 130,000 or so clones, approximately 83% seen once. The source material was PBMCs, sampled after 24 months of ibrutinib treatment. The source of these receptors is a human donor with chronic lymphocytic leukemia.

This clone was picked up a small number of times. This chain links TRBV5-1 with TRBJ1-2, with D uncertain. V lost 4 bases to trimming and J lost 7 bases, with 17 bases between them. The CDR3 is 14 residues long. Germline-derived CDR1 and CDR2 are SGHRS and YFSETQ. CDR3: CASSPTGGRGGYTF. The CDR3 DNA is TGCGCCAGCAGCCCGACGGGAGGAAGAGGTGGCTACACCTTC.

The rearrangement joins TRBV7-3 to TRBJ2-5; possibly TRBD2 for D (5 bases). Trimming shortened V by 2 bases and J by 2 bases, and 12 bases separated the two germline ends. Germline V gene lookup returns CDR1 SGHTA and CDR2 FQGTGA. This CDR3 region has 15 residues. CDR3 DNA: TGTGCCAGCAGCTTATCGGGGTTAAGGCAAGAGACCCAGTACTTC. Protein product: CASSLSGLRQETQYF.

V gene TRBV7-8 combines with J gene TRBJ2-1; 7 nucleotides match TRBD2. The CDR3 extends over 17 amino acids. CDR1 is SGHVS, CDR2 FQNEAQ, per germline. The V segment lost 2 bases and the J segment 3 bases; nucleotides outside the gene matches: 10. CDR3 nucleotide sequence: TGTGCCAGCAGCTTAAATCCCCGCGGGAGTGGCTACAATGAGCAGTTCTTC. Translating it yields CASSLNPRGSGYNEQFF. Filled out from reference TRBV7-8 and TRBJ2-1, the complete variable domain reads GAGVSQSPRYKVAKRGQDVALRCDPISGHVSLFWYQQALGQGPEFLTYFQNEAQLDKSGLPSDRFFAERPEGSVSTLKIQRTQQEDSAVYLCASSLNPRGSGYNEQFFGPGTRLTVL.

V and J are TRBV7-2 and TRBJ1-3; 8 bases match TRBD1. Per the germline V gene, CDR1 is SGHTA and CDR2 is FQGNSA. Trimming removed 4 bases from V and 4 bases from J; junction bases left unmatched: 6. This CDR3 comprises 15 residues. The CDR3 sequence is CASSSRTGSGNTIYF. For the CDR3, the DNA is TGTGCCAGCAGCTCACGGACAGGGAGCGGAAACACCATATATTTT.

CDR3 DNA: TGTGCCAGCAGACCCGTAAGCTCCTATAATTCACCCCTCCACTTT. Amino acid sequence: CASRPVSSYNSPLHF. This chain links TRBV6-5 with TRBJ1-6; D unclear. V gave up 6 bases and J gave up 0 bases, with 9 bases separating them. CDR1 is MNHEY, CDR2 SVGAGI, per germline. The CDR3 runs 15 residues.

The chain has TRBV25-1 and TRBJ2-1; 9 bases agree with TRBD2. CDR1 is MGHDK and CDR2 is SYGVNS in the germline V gene. The ends lost 4 bases at V and 7 bases at J; junction bases unmatched: 14. The CDR3 is 17 amino acids. The CDR3 spells CASSGQSGGTRANEQFF. In nucleotides, the CDR3 is TGTGCCAGCAGTGGCCAGAGCGGGGGGACTCGAGCGAATGAGCAGTTCTTC. The full variable domain, with the rest looked up from reference TRBV25-1 and TRBJ2-1, is EADIYQTPRYLVIGTGKKITLECSQTMGHDKMYWYQQDPGMELHLIHYSYGVNSTEKGDLSSESTVSRIRTEHFPLTLESARPSHTSQYLCASSGQSGGTRANEQFFGPGTRLTVL.

The rearrangement uses TRBV6-5 and TRBJ1-5; D uncertain. V was shortened by 6 bases and J by 7 bases, with 19 bases between the two germline ends. The CDR3 spans 15 residues. Germline assignment: CDR1 MNHEY and CDR2 SVGAGI. As DNA, the CDR3 is TGTGCCAGCAGAAACGGCTTGGGGTCCAGCCAGCCCCAGCATTTT. Its protein product is CASRNGLGSSQPQHF.

CDR3 protein: CASSSARTGFGEQYF. CDR3 bases: TGTGCCAGCAGCTCTGCGCGGACAGGGTTCGGGGAGCAGTACTTC. This sequence joins TRBV7-8 and TRBJ2-7; 8 nucleotides align to TRBD1. The CDR3 totals 15 residues. The germline V gene encodes CDR1 SGHVS and CDR2 FQNEAQ. V lost 4 bases to trimming and J lost 7 bases; unmatched junction nucleotides: 12.

The chain carries TRBV27 and TRBJ1-2; 10 nucleotides match TRBD1. Germline assignment: CDR1 MNHEY and CDR2 SMNVEV (reference sequence). The V and J ends lost 5 bases and 0 bases, in that order; junction bases with no gene match: 9. This CDR3 contains 17 residues. CDR3 protein: CASSRAGQGTPNYGYTF. In DNA form, the CDR3 reads TGTGCCAGCAGTCGAGCGGGACAGGGGACCCCTAACTATGGCTACACCTTC.

The chain has TRBV28 and TRBJ2-5; 8 bases line up with TRBD1. Per the germline V gene, CDR1 is MDHEN and CDR2 is SYDVKM. After removal of 6 bases from V and 0 bases from J, the junction contained 3 bases not matched to a gene. The CDR3 length is 14 residues. CDR3 protein: CASSRDRNQETQYF. CDR3 coding DNA: TGTGCCAGCAGCAGGGACAGGAACCAAGAGACCCAGTACTTC.

This chain uses TRBV7-8 with TRBJ1-5; the D is unclear. The CDR3 sequence is 18 residues long. Germline V gives CDR1 SGHVS, CDR2 FQNEAQ. Between the trimmed V and J ends, which lost 2 bases and 0 bases, there was a span of 17 bases. CDR3 DNA sequence: TGTGCCAGCAGCTTATCCCAAGGAACAACATATAGCAATCAGCCCCAGCATTTT. Its protein product is CASSLSQGTTYSNQPQHF. The whole variable domain, filled in from reference TRBV7-8 and TRBJ1-5, reads GAGVSQSPRYKVAKRGQDVALRCDPISGHVSLFWYQQALGQGPEFLTYFQNEAQLDKSGLPSDRFFAERPEGSVSTLKIQRTQQEDSAVYLCASSLSQGTTYSNQPQHFGDGTRLSIL.

The rearrangement links TRBV28 to TRBJ2-2; no clear D gene. Deletions cut 8 bases from V and 1 base from J, with 5 bases between. The CDR3 sequence is 12 residues long. Germline CDR1 and CDR2: MDHEN and SYDVKM. The CDR3 here is CASVGNTGELFF. The CDR3 DNA sequence: TGTGCCAGCGTTGGGAACACCGGGGAGCTGTTTTTT.